Here is one T cell receptor (beta chain) with its context. The data were taken from a study of blood T cell repertoires in COVID-19. In the authors' workflow: Counts of nucleated cells, estimated from reference gene primer amplification, were obtained. The data were produced by immunoSEQ multiplex PCR, yet TCRdb's version contains in-frame clones alone and is incomplete. D and trimming come from the DNA, and the V and J calls and clone size come from that table. Of more than 350,000 clones listed, approximately 87% are singletons. Between the trimmed V and J ends, which lost 3 bases and 2 bases, there was a span of 11 bases. This CDR3 has 15 residues. Germline V gene lookup returns CDR1 LNHDA and CDR2 SQIVND (reference sequence).

The chain joins TRBV19 to TRBJ2-1; weak D call: TRBD1 (5 bases). This receptor was taken from a young woman with COVID-19, enrolled during active disease. The specimen sequenced was peripheral blood. The CDR3 here is CASSMYRFTYNEQFF. Written as DNA, the CDR3 is TGTGCCAGTAGTATGTACAGGTTCACCTACAATGAGCAGTTCTTC. The full variable domain, in which reference TRBV19 and TRBJ2-1 provide the parts outside the CDR3, is DGGITQSPKYLFRKEGQNVTLSCEQNLNHDAMYWYRQDPGQGLRLIYYSQIVNDFQKGDIAEGYSVSREKKESFPLTVTSAQKNPTAFYLCASSMYRFTYNEQFFGPGTRLTVL.